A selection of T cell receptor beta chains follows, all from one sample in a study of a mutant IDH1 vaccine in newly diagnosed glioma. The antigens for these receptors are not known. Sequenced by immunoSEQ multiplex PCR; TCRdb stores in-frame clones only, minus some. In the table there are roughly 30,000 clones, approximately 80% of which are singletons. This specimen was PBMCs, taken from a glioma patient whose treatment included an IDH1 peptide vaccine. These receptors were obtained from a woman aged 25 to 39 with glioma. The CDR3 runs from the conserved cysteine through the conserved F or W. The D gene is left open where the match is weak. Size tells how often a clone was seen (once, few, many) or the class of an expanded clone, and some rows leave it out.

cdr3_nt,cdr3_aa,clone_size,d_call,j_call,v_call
TGTGCCAGTGGGACAGTAACCTACGAGCAGTACTTC,CASGTVTYEQYF,-,TRBD1,TRBJ2-7,TRBV27
TGTGCCAGCACCCCCCGCCGGGGGAGCACTGAAGCTTTCTTT,CASTPRRGSTEAFF,-,-,TRBJ1-1,TRBV5-6
TGTGCCATCAGTGGCCAGACAGGGGTTGGGGAGACCCAGTACTTC,CAISGQTGVGETQYF,-,TRBD1,TRBJ2-5,TRBV10-3
TGTGCCAGCAGCGTGAACACCGGGGAGCTGTTTTTT,CASSVNTGELFF,-,-,TRBJ2-2,TRBV9
TGCAGCGTTGAAAGGTTAGGACAGGGATTTGGCTACACCTTC,CSVERLGQGFGYTF,-,TRBD1,TRBJ1-2,TRBV29-1
TGTGCCAGCAGTCCAGTCAGGGGTGGTGGGGCCAACGTCCTGACTTTC,CASSPVRGGGANVLTF,-,-,TRBJ2-6,TRBV25-1
TGTGCCAGCAGCTTAGCCGGGACAGCAAATACCCACGAGCAGTACTTC,CASSLAGTANTHEQYF,few,TRBD1,TRBJ2-7,TRBV7-9
TGTGCCAGCAGCGTAGTCGCTTCGGATACGCAGTATTTT,CASSVVASDTQYF,-,-,TRBJ2-3,TRBV9
TGCGCCAGCAGCCAAAGACAGGGGGCGGACTATGGCTACACCTTC,CASSQRQGADYGYTF,-,TRBD1,TRBJ1-2,TRBV10-2
TGTGCCAGCTCTCGAGACTCTGGGGCCAACGTCCTGACTTTC,CASSRDSGANVLTF,-,-,TRBJ2-6,TRBV2
TGTGCCAGCGGCACGTGGTATCAGCCCCAGCATTTT,CASGTWYQPQHF,-,-,TRBJ1-5,TRBV21-1
TGTGCCATCAGTCCGGGGGCGGCCCAGTACTTC,CAISPGAAQYF,-,-,TRBJ2-5,TRBV10-3
TGTGCCAGCAGTTCGCCGGGGTCCTACGAGCAGTACTTC,CASSSPGSYEQYF,-,-,TRBJ2-7,TRBV7-3
TGTGCCAGTAGTATCGACGGGAACACTGAAGCTTTCTTT,CASSIDGNTEAFF,-,-,TRBJ1-1,TRBV19
TGTGCCAGCAGACCGGGACAGGAGAGCTCTGGAAACACCATATATTTT,CASRPGQESSGNTIYF,few,TRBD1,TRBJ1-3,TRBV28
TGTGCCAGCAGCTTAGGCGACGAGCAGTACTTC,CASSLGDEQYF,-,-,TRBJ2-7,TRBV7-9
TGTGCCAGCAGCTCCAGTCTGGTTCGTCAGCCCCAGCATTTT,CASSSSLVRQPQHF,few,-,TRBJ1-5,TRBV6-1
TGTGCCAGCAGTGCCCGGGCCACGGGGGAAGCTTTCTTT,CASSARATGEAFF,-,-,TRBJ1-1,TRBV6-5
TGTGCCAGCAGTTACTCGATGGCGCGGGTTGGAGGCGAGCAGTACTTC,CASSYSMARVGGEQYF,-,-,TRBJ2-7,TRBV6-6
TGTGCCAGCAGTTACGACAGGAGCTCTGGAAACACCATATATTTT,CASSYDRSSGNTIYF,-,-,TRBJ1-3,TRBV6-6
TGTGCCAGCAGTCCAGAAACAGGGGGCTCCTATAATTCACCCCTCCACTTT,CASSPETGGSYNSPLHF,few,TRBD1,TRBJ1-6,TRBV27
TGTGCCAGCAGCCGAGCGGGGGGGCCAGATACGCAGTATTTT,CASSRAGGPDTQYF,-,TRBD2,TRBJ2-3,TRBV7-8
TGCGCCAGCAGCTTAGCACTAGACGGCACCGGGGAGCTGTTTTTT,CASSLALDGTGELFF,-,-,TRBJ2-2,TRBV5-1
TGTGCCACCCGAGCCGGGACAGGGGTCGACCAGCCCCAGCATTTT,CATRAGTGVDQPQHF,-,TRBD1,TRBJ1-5,TRBV10-3
TGTGCCAGCAGCTTAAGGGTTCCCCAGAACTATGGCTACACCTTC,CASSLRVPQNYGYTF,-,-,TRBJ1-2,TRBV7-9
TGTGCCAGCAGCTTATACACGGCCAGTTCCAATGAAAAACTGTTTTTT,CASSLYTASSNEKLFF,-,-,TRBJ1-4,TRBV7-2
TGTGCCAGCACGGGGACAGTTGACGAGCAGTACTTC,CASTGTVDEQYF,-,TRBD1,TRBJ2-7,TRBV2
TGCGCCAGCAGCCGCCCCGGGACAGCCGTTAATGAAAAACTGTTTTTT,CASSRPGTAVNEKLFF,-,TRBD1,TRBJ1-4,TRBV4-1
TGTGCCAGCAGTTACGACTCCTCCTCCGGGGAAAAACTGTTTTTT,CASSYDSSSGEKLFF,medium-sized,-,TRBJ1-4,TRBV25-1
TGTGCCAGCATCCCGACAGGGAAAACCGGGGAGCTGTTTTTT,CASIPTGKTGELFF,-,TRBD1,TRBJ2-2,TRBV11-2
TGTGCCAGCAGTTACCCCACGGCAGGGTGGGACGCTTTCTTT,CASSYPTAGWDAFF,-,-,TRBJ1-1,TRBV6-9
TGTGCCAGCAGCCAAGCTAGCGGGAGCACCGGGGAGCTGTTTTTT,CASSQASGSTGELFF,once,TRBD2,TRBJ2-2,TRBV4-2
TGCGCCAGCACTGCGTCCCTTAACTATGGCTACACCTTC,CASTASLNYGYTF,-,-,TRBJ1-2,TRBV5-1
TGTGCCAGCAGCCAAGCCCTGGGACAGGGTGGGGTTTATGCTGGGGCCAACGTCCTGACTTTC,CASSQALGQGGVYAGANVLTF,-,TRBD1,TRBJ2-6,TRBV4-2
TGTGCCAGCAGCGTAGACGGGGGGACTGAAGCTTTCTTT,CASSVDGGTEAFF,-,-,TRBJ1-1,TRBV9
TGTGCCAGCAGTTACGGAGGGGTCAACTATGGCTACACCTTC,CASSYGGVNYGYTF,once,-,TRBJ1-2,TRBV6-5
TGCGCCAGCAGCGAGGGGACAGGGGATGGCTACACCTTC,CASSEGTGDGYTF,few,TRBD1,TRBJ1-2,TRBV5-1
TGCGCCAGCAGTCCGGGACTAGCGCCGCTCGAGCAGTACTTC,CASSPGLAPLEQYF,-,TRBD2,TRBJ2-7,TRBV5-1
TGTGCCAGCAGCCAACTTAGCGGGGGGTTAAATGAGCAGTTCTTC,CASSQLSGGLNEQFF,-,TRBD2,TRBJ2-1,TRBV7-2
TGTGCCAGCAGCCTAACTCGGTGGACACGTTATTGTGTGCAGTACTTC,CASSLTRWTRYCVQYF,-,-,TRBJ2-7,TRBV9
TGCGCCAGCAGCCTACCCACGGCCTACAATGAGCAGTTCTTC,CASSLPTAYNEQFF,-,-,TRBJ2-1,TRBV4-1
TGTGCCAGCAGCCCCCAGGGGGGGAACTACGAGCAGTACTTC,CASSPQGGNYEQYF,few,-,TRBJ2-7,TRBV7-8
TGCGCCAGCAGCTTGGACCCACAGGGCACCGGGGAGCTGTTTTTT,CASSLDPQGTGELFF,-,-,TRBJ2-2,TRBV5-1
TGTGCCAGCAGTTACTCGAGGCGGGGGGCTGGCGCTGAAGCTTTCTTT,CASSYSRRGAGAEAFF,-,-,TRBJ1-1,TRBV6-5
TGCGCCAGCAGCTTTGGGGGTCCTGGGGAGCTGTTTTTT,CASSFGGPGELFF,-,-,TRBJ2-2,TRBV5-1
TGTGCCTGGAGTGTAGTTTCGGCTGGGGCCAACGTCCTGACTTTC,CAWSVVSAGANVLTF,-,-,TRBJ2-6,TRBV30
TGTGCCAGCAGCCAGGGGACAAGTGGTCAAGAAAGGAACTATGGCTACACCTTC,CASSQGTSGQERNYGYTF,-,-,TRBJ1-2,TRBV4-2
TGTGCCATCAGTGAGTCAGCGGGGGCCCAAACGACCCAGTACTTC,CAISESAGAQTTQYF,-,TRBD2,TRBJ2-5,TRBV10-3
TGTGCCAGCAGGATACAGGGGTTGAAGGAGACCCAGTACTTC,CASRIQGLKETQYF,-,TRBD1,TRBJ2-5,TRBV2
TGTGCCAGCAGCGTACTTTCCGCGCCGGGACAGATGAACACTGAAGCTTTCTTT,CASSVLSAPGQMNTEAFF,-,TRBD1,TRBJ1-1,TRBV9
TGCGCCAGCAGTCTCACAGCGTCTCGACAGGGACTCACAGATACGCAGTATTTT,CASSLTASRQGLTDTQYF,-,-,TRBJ2-3,TRBV4-3
TGTGCCAGCAGCTTAGACAGGGGAAATGGCTACACCTTC,CASSLDRGNGYTF,-,TRBD1,TRBJ1-2,TRBV7-9
TGTGCCAGTAGTATTCAGGACACCAGCAATCAGCCCCAGCATTTT,CASSIQDTSNQPQHF,-,-,TRBJ1-5,TRBV19
TGTGCCAGCAGTTTAGCTGCGACGGAGACCCAGTACTTC,CASSLAATETQYF,medium-sized,-,TRBJ2-5,TRBV28
TGTGCCAGTAAGTGGACAGGGAGCTATGGCTACACCTTC,CASKWTGSYGYTF,-,TRBD1,TRBJ1-2,TRBV19